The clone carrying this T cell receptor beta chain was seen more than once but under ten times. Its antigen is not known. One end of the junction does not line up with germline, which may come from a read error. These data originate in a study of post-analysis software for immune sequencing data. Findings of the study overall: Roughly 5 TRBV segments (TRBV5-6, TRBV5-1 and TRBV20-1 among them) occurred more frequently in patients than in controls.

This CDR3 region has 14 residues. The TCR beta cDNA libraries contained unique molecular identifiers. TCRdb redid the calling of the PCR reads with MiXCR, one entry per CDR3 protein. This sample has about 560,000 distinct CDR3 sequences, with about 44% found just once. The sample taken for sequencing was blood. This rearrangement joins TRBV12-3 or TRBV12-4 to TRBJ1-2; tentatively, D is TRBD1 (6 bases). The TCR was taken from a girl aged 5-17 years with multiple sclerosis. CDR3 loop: CASSLDSTNYGHTF. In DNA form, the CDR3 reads TGTGCCAGCAGTCTGGACAGCACTAACTATGGCCACACCTTC.